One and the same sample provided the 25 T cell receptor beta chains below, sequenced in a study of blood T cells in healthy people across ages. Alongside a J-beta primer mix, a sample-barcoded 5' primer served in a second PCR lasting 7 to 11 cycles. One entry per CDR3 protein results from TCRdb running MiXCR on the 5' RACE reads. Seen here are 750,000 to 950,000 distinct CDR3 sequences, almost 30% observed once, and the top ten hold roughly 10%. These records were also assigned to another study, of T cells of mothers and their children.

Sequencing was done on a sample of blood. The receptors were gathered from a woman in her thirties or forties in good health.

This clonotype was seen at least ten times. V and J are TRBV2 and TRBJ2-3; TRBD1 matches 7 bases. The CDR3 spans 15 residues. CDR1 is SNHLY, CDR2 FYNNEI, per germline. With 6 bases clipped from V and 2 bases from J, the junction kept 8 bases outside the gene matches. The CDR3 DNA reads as TGTGCCAGCAGCGCTCCACAGGGGACCACAGATACGCAGTATTTT. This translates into CASSAPQGTTDTQYF.

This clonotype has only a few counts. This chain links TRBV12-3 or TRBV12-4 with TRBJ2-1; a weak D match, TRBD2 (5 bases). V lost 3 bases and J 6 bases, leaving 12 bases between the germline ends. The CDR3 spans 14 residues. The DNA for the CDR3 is TGTGCCAGCAGTTTCCAAGCGGTACGCAATGAGCAGTTCTTC. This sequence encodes CASSFQAVRNEQFF.

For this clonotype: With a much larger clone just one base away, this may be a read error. CDR3 DNA: TGTGCCAGCAGCGTAGACGGGGGGTACCAAGAGATCCAGTACTTC. It is translated as CASSVDGGYQEIQYF. The chain links TRBV9 to TRBJ2-5; 7 bases align to TRBD2. This CDR3 region has 15 residues. Germline assignment: CDR1 SGDLS and CDR2 YYNGEE.

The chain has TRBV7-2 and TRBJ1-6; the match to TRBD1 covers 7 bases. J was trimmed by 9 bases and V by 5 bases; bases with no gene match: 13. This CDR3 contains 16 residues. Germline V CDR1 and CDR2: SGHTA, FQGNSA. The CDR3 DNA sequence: TGTGCCAGCAGCAGAAGACAGGGTTTGGGAGGTTCACCCCTCCACTTT. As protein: CASSRRQGLGGSPLHF.

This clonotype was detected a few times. The CDR3 coding sequence is TGTGCCAGCAGCGTACAGGGGTGGGCTAATGAAAAACTGTTTTTT. It is translated as CASSVQGWANEKLFF. The chain has TRBV9 and TRBJ1-4, with D possibly TRBD1 on 6 matching bases. Germline CDR1 is SGDLS and CDR2 is YYNGEE. Deletions cut 1 base from V and 3 bases from J, with 10 bases between. This CDR3 contains 15 residues. Complete variable domain (other parts from reference TRBV9 and TRBJ1-4): DSGVTQTPKHLITATGQRVTLRCSPRSGDLSVYWYQQSLDQGLQFLIQYYNGEERAKGNILERFSAQQFPDLHSELNLSSLELGDSALYFCASSVQGWANEKLFFGSGTQLSVL.

CDR3 DNA sequence: TGTGCCAGCAGCTTAGATGGCGGGGGGGCCAGCACCGGGGAGCTGTTTTTT. This codes for CASSLDGGGASTGELFF. The V and J genes are TRBV7-2 and TRBJ2-2, with TRBD2 matching 9 bases. V was pared by 1 base and J by 4 bases, with 7 bases of the junction left unmatched. The germline V gene has CDR1 SGHTA and CDR2 FQGNSA. The CDR3 is made up of 17 amino acids. The complete variable domain, with remaining parts taken from reference TRBV7-2 and TRBJ2-2, reads GAGVSQSPSNKVTEKGKDVELRCDPISGHTALYWYRQSLGQGLEFLIYFQGNSAPDKSGLPSDRFSAERTGGSVSTLTIQRTQQEDSAVYLCASSLDGGGASTGELFFGEGSRLTVL.

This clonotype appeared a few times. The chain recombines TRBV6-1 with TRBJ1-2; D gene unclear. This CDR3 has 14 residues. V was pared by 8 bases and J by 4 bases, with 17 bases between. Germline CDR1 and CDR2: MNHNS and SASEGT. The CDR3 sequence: CASPGEGPLYGYTF. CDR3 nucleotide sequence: TGTGCCAGCCCCGGGGAAGGTCCACTCTATGGCTACACCTTC.

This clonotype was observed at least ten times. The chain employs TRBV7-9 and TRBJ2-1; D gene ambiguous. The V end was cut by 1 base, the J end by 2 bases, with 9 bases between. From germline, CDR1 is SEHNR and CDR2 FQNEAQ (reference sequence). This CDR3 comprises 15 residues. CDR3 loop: CASSLGQATYNEQFF. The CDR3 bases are TGTGCCAGCAGCTTAGGTCAGGCGACCTACAATGAGCAGTTCTTC.

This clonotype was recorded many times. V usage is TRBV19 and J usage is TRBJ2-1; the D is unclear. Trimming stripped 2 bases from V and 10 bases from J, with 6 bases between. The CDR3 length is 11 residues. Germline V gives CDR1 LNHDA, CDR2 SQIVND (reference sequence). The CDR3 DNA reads TGTGCCAGTAGTATACGGCAGGAGCAGTTCTTC. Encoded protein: CASSIRQEQFF.

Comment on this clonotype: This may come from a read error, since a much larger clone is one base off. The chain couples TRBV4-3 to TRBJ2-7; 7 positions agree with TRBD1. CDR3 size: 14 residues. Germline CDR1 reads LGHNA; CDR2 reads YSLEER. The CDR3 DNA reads TGCGCCAGCAACCAAGTGTCTCACAGGGGTGAGCAGTACTTC. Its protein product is CASNQVSHRGEQYF.

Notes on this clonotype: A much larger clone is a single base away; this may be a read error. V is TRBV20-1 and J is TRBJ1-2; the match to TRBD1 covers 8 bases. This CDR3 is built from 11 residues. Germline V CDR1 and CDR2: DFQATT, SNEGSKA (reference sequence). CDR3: CRATGQDGYTF. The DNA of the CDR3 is TGCAGGGCAACGGGACAGGATGGCTACACCTTC.

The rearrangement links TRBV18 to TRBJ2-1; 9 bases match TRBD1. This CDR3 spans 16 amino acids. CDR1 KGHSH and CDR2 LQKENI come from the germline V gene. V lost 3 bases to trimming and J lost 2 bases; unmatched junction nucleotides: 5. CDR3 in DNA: TGTGCCAGCTCACCGGCGGGACAGGGTCCCTACAATGAGCAGTTCTTC. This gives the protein CASSPAGQGPYNEQFF. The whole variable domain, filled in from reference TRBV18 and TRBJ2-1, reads NAGVMQNPRHLVRRRGQEARLRCSPMKGHSHVYWYRQLPEEGLKFMVYLQKENIIDESGMPKERFSAEFPKEGPSILRIQQVVRGDSAAYFCASSPAGQGPYNEQFFGPGTRLTVL.

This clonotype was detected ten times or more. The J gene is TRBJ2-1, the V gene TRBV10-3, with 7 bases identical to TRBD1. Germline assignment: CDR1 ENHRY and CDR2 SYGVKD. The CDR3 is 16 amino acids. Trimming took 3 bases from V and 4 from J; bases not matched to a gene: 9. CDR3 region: CAISDDPPGQYNEQFF. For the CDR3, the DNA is TGTGCCATCAGTGACGACCCCCCGGGACAGTACAATGAGCAGTTCTTC.

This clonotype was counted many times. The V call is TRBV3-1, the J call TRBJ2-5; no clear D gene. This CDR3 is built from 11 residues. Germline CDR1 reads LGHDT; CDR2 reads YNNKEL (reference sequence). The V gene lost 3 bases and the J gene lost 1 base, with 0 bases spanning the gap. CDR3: CASSHQETQYF. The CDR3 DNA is TGTGCCAGCAGCCACCAAGAGACCCAGTACTTC.

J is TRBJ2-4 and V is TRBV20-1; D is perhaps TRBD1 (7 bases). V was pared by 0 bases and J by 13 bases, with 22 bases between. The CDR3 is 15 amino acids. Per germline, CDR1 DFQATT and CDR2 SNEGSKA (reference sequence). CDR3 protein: CSARDQGGVSNEQYF. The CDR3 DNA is TGCAGTGCTAGAGACCAGGGGGGTGTAAGCAATGAGCAGTACTTC.

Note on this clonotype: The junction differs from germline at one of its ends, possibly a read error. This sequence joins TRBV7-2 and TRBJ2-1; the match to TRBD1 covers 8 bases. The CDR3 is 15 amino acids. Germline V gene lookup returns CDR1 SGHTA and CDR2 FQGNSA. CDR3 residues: CASSLTRQGYNEQVF. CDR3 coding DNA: TGTGCCAGCAGCTTAACGAGACAGGGGTACAATGAGCAGGTCTTC.

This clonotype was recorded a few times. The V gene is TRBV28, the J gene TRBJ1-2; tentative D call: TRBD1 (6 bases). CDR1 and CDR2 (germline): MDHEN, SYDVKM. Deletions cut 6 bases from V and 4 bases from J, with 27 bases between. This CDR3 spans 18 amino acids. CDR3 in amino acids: CASSPLVNQGPTSYGYTF. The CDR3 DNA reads TGTGCCAGCAGCCCCTTGGTGAACCAGGGGCCTACTTCCTATGGCTACACCTTC.

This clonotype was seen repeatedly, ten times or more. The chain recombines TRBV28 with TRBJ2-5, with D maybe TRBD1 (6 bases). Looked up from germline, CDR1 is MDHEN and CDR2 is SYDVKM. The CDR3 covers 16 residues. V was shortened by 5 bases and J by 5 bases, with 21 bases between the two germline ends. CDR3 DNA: TGTGCCAGCAGTCCCTCGAGGGGGTTTGGCTTGGAGACCCAGTACTTC. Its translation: CASSPSRGFGLETQYF.

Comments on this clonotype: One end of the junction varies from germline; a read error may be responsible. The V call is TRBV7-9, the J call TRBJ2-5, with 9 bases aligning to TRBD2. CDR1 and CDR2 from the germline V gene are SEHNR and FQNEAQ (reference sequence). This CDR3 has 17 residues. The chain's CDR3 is CARSSARGLAGMQTQYF. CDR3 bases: TGTGCCCGCAGCTCGGCCAGAGGCCTAGCGGGGATGCAGACCCAGTACTTC.

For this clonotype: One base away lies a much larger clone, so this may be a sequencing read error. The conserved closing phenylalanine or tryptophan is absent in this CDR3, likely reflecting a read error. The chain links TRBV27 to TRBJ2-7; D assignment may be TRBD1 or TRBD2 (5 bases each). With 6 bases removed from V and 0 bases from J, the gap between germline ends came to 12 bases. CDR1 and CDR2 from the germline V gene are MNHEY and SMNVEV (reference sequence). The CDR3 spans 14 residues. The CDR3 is CASRGWGSSYEQYY. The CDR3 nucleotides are TGTGCCAGCAGGGGGTGGGGGAGCTCCTACGAGCAGTACTAC.

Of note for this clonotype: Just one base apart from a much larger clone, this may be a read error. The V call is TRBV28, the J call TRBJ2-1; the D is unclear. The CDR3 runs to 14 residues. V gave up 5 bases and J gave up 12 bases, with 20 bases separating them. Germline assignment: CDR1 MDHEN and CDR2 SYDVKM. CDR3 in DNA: TGTGCCAGCAGTCCCGTGACGGATTTCCATGGGCAGTTCTTC. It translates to CASSPVTDFHGQFF.

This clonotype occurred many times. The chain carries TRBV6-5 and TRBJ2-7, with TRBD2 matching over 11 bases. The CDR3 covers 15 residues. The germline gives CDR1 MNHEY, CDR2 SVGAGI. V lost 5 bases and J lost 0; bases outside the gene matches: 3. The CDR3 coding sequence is TGTGCCAGCAGTATACTAGCGGGGGTCTCCTACGAGCAGTACTTC. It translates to CASSILAGVSYEQYF.

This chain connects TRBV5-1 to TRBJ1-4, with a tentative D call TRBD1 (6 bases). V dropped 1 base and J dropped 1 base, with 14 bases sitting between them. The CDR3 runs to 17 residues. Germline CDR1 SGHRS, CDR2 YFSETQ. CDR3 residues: CASSLSRGLVTNEKLFF. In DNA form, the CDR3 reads TGCGCCAGCAGCTTGAGCAGGGGACTAGTAACTAATGAAAAACTGTTTTTT. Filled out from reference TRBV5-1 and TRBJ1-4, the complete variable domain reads KAGVTQTPRYLIKTRGQQVTLSCSPISGHRSVSWYQQTPGQGLQFLFEYFSETQRNKGNFPGRFSGRQFSNSRSEMNVSTLELGDSALYLCASSLSRGLVTNEKLFFGSGTQLSVL.

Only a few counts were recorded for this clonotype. CDR3 coding DNA: TGTGCCAGCAGCTTAGAGACGATCTCCTACAATGAGCAGTTCTTC. Residues: CASSLETISYNEQFF. The genes are TRBV7-2 and TRBJ2-1; D unresolved. Germline assignment: CDR1 SGHTA and CDR2 FQGNSA. The CDR3 has 15 amino acids. Trimming shortened V by 1 base and J by 0 bases, and 7 bases separated the two germline ends.

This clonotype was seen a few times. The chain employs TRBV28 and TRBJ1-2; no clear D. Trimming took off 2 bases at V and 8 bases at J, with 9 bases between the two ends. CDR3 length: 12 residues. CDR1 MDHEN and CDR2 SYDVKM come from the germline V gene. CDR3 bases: TGTGCCAGCAGTTTACCCTTGGAAGGCTACACCTTC. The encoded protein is CASSLPLEGYTF.